This is a list of T cell receptor beta chains from one sample in a study of T cell responses to AZD1222 COVID-19 vaccine. The repertoire was sequenced with immunoSEQ multiplex PCR; TCRdb's copy has only in-frame clones and lacks some. The table includes about 120,000 clones, 88% detected once. The sample here was peripheral blood, taken on day 0 of MenACWY control vaccination. These receptors originate from an adult in good health. The CDR3 runs from the conserved cysteine through the conserved F or W. Fields, in order: D gene, J gene, V gene, CDR3 DNA, CDR3 protein. D genes are given only for firm matches.

NA,TRBJ1-4,TRBV10-3,TGTGCCATCAGCGCAGGGTTATCGACTAATGAAAAACTGTTTTTT,CAISAGLSTNEKLFF
TRBD2,TRBJ2-7,TRBV18,TGTGCCAGCTCACCACTGAGACTAGCGGGAGAGGTCACAGGCTACGAGCAGTACTTC,CASSPLRLAGEVTGYEQYF
TRBD1,TRBJ2-1,TRBV2,TGTGCCAGCAGCTCGGGACAGAAATACAATGAGCAGTTCTTC,CASSSGQKYNEQFF
TRBD2,TRBJ2-3,TRBV5-1,TGCGCCAGTCAAGGACTAGCGGGAACAGATACGCAGTATTTT,CASQGLAGTDTQYF
NA,TRBJ2-7,TRBV29-1,TGCAGCGTTGGCGGCCTAAGGGGGGGCGAGCAGTACTTC,CSVGGLRGGEQYF
NA,TRBJ1-1,TRBV20-1,TGCAGTGCTAGGGGCGGCACTGAAGCTTTCTTT,CSARGGTEAFF
NA,TRBJ1-1,TRBV28,TGTGCCAGCAGTGTCATTGTGGGGAAAGCTTTCTTT,CASSVIVGKAFF
NA,TRBJ1-3,TRBV28,TGTGCCAGCAGCCTACTGCAGCTATCTGGAAACACCATATATTTT,CASSLLQLSGNTIYF
TRBD1,TRBJ1-6,TRBV6-1,TGTGCCAGCAGTGAAGGGACAGGGGTGTGGAAGACCCTCCACTTT,CASSEGTGVWKTLHF
NA,TRBJ1-3,TRBV18,TGTGCCAGCTCACCACTGCGGGACCCGGAGGGCACCATATATTTT,CASSPLRDPEGTIYF
TRBD2,TRBJ2-2,TRBV7-9,TGTGCCAGCAGCTTAGGACTAGCGGGAACCGGGGAGCTGTTTTTT,CASSLGLAGTGELFF
NA,TRBJ2-7,TRBV28,TGTGCCAGCACCCTGGGGCGGAACCCCTACGAGCAGTACTTC,CASTLGRNPYEQYF
NA,TRBJ2-5,TRBV11-1,TGTGCCAGCAGCAACACCGGTATCGGCACCCAGTACTTC,CASSNTGIGTQYF
TRBD1,TRBJ2-7,TRBV6-5,TGTGCCAGCAGTTACGGCGGAACAGGGGGTTCCTACGAGCAGTACTTC,CASSYGGTGGSYEQYF
TRBD2,TRBJ2-2,TRBV12-5,TGTGCTAGTGGTTTGGTAAGTCGACTAGCGGGAGAGGTCGGGGAGCTGTTTTTT,CASGLVSRLAGEVGELFF